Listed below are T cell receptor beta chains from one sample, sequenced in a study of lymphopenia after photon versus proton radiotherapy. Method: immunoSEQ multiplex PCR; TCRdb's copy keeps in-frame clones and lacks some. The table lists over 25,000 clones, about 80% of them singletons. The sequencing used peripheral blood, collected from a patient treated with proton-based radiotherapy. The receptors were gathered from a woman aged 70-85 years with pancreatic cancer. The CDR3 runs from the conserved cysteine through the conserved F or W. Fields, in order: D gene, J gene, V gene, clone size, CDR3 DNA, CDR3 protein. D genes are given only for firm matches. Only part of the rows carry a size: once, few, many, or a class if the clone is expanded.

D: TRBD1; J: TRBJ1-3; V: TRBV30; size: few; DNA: TGTGCCTGGAGTGTCTCCACAGGGGACGGAAACACCATATATTTT; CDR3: CAWSVSTGDGNTIYF
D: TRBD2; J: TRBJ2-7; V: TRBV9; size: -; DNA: TGTGCCAGCAGCGTTGGTGAGCGGGAGTTCCCTCACGAGCAGTACTTC; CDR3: CASSVGEREFPHEQYF
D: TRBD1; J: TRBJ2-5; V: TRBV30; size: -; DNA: TGTGCCTGGAGTCCCAGGACAGGACAGGGAAAAGAGACCCAGTACTTC; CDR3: CAWSPRTGQGKETQYF
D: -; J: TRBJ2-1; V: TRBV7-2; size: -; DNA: TGTGCCAGCGGCGGCGGGATTCCCCTCGGGGACAATGAGCAGTTCTTC; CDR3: CASGGGIPLGDNEQFF
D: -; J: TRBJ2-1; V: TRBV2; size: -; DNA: TGTGCCAGCAGCCAAACGGGTGTTCGGGGCAATGAGCAGTTCTTC; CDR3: CASSQTGVRGNEQFF
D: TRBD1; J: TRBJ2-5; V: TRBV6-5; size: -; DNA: TGTGCCAGCAGTTACACCGGGACAGGGCTAGAGACCCAGTACTTC; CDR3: CASSYTGTGLETQYF
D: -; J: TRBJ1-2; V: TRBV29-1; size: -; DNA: TGCAGCGTTGAAGGTGGGGGTAGCGGTGGCTACACCTTC; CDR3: CSVEGGGSGGYTF
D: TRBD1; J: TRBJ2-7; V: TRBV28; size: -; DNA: TGTGCCAGCAGTCCCGGACAGGGGGCAGTGAGGAAGTACTTC; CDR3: CASSPGQGAVRKYF
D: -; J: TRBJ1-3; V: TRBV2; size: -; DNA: TGTGCCAGCAGTGAAATAAGCTCTGGAAACACCATATATTTT; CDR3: CASSEISSGNTIYF
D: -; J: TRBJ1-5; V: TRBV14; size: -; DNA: TGTGCCAGCAGCCGACGGACAGATAGCAATCAGCCCCAGCATTTT; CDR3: CASSRRTDSNQPQHF
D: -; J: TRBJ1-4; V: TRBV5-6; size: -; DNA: TGTGCCAGCAGCTTAAGAAGGACTGCAACTAATGAAAAACTGTTTTTT; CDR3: CASSLRRTATNEKLFF
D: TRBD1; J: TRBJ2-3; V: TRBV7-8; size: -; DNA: TGTGCCAGCAGCCAGGGACAGCAAATCACAGATACGCAGTATTTT; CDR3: CASSQGQQITDTQYF
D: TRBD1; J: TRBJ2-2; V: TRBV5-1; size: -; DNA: TGCGCCAGCAGCCCAGGGACAGGGAACACCGGGGAGCTGTTTTTT; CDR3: CASSPGTGNTGELFF
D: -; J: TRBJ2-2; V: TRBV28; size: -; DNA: TGTGCCAGCAGTTTGGTGGGGACCCTGAACACCGGGGAGCTGTTTTTT; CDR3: CASSLVGTLNTGELFF
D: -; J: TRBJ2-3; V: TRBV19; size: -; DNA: TGTGCCAGTAGTATAGAACGCACAGATACGCAGTATTTT; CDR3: CASSIERTDTQYF
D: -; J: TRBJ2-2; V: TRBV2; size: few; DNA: TGTGCCAGCAGTCCAACAGGGACGAACACCGGGGAGCTGTTTTTT; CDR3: CASSPTGTNTGELFF